A selection of T cell receptor beta chains follows, all from one sample in a study of blood T cell repertoires in COVID-19. Repertoires were generated with immunoSEQ multiplex PCR, while TCRdb's copy carries only in-frame clones and drops some. The sample lists approximately 310,000 clones, around 87% occurring once. The sequenced sample was peripheral blood. The receptors were gathered from a man in his fifties with active or convalescent COVID-19. The CDR3 runs from the conserved cysteine through the conserved F or W. The D gene is left open where the match is weak. Size is stated for part of the rows, as once, few or many counts, or as a class when the clone is expanded.

D	size	J	V	CDR3	DNA
TRBD2	NA	TRBJ2-1	TRBV7-8	CASSPPDRRELYNEQFF	TGTGCCAGCAGCCCCCCGGATAGGCGGGAGCTGTACAATGAGCAGTTCTTC
TRBD1	NA	TRBJ1-3	TRBV2	CASSRQGVAGNTIYF	TGTGCCAGCAGTCGACAGGGGGTTGCTGGAAACACCATATATTTT
TRBD1	once	TRBJ2-1	TRBV6-5	CASSTGNNEQFF	TGTGCCAGCTCGACAGGGAACAATGAGCAGTTCTTC
NA	NA	TRBJ1-2	TRBV4-1	CASSQVWAPLTF	TGCGCCAGCAGCCAAGTCTGGGCCCCCCTAACCTTC
TRBD1	NA	TRBJ2-1	TRBV7-2	CASSTTRDSYNEQFF	TGTGCCAGCAGCACGACCCGGGACAGTTACAATGAGCAGTTCTTC
NA	NA	TRBJ1-2	TRBV30	CALLTGYGYTF	TGTGCCTTACTAACAGGGTATGGCTACACCTTC
NA	NA	TRBJ1-2	TRBV5-4	CASSFHRDGYTF	TGTGCCAGCAGCTTTCACCGCGATGGCTACACCTTC
NA	NA	TRBJ2-3	TRBV19	CASSLTGTRSDTQYF	TGTGCCAGTAGTCTGACCGGGACACGATCGGATACGCAGTATTTT
NA	NA	TRBJ1-3	TRBV12-3/TRBV12-4	CASSFVDTIYF	TGTGCCAGCAGTTTCGTCGACACCATATATTTT
NA	NA	TRBJ2-5	TRBV15	CATSRDRATETQYF	TGTGCCACCAGCAGAGATAGAGCTACAGAGACCCAGTACTTC